The entry below gives a single T cell receptor (beta chain) sequence along with its context. Its recognized antigen is unknown. No much larger clone exists at a distance of one base, and base qualities are not known. TCRbeta CDR3 regions were amplified from genomic DNA using the immunoSEQ Assay, a bias-controlled multiplex PCR. Processing in the source paper ran as follows. The number of nucleated cells in each sample was estimated by amplification of reference gene primers within the assay. Sequence reads were collapsed and filtered to measure the absolute abundance of every unique TCRbeta CDR3 rearrangement. Productive Simpson clonality was computed per sample as the square root of Simpson's diversity index over productive rearrangements. TCRdb took this table from immuneACCESS and kept in-frame rearrangements with V and J called. Such tables lack part of the clones; where checked against another copy, unresolved V genes explain under half of the gap, and the rest is unexplained. The D gene and trimming were derived from the DNA, and the V and J assignments and clone size from that table. The sample profile shows around 46,000 clones; 87% of them were found once. The leading ten clones occupy less than 20% of the sample.

Including the terminal cysteine and phenylalanine, the CDR3 comprises 16 residues. Solely the CDR3 DNA is kept, with 48 bases framed from the first base. Compared with germline, V lacks 5 bases and J lacks 4 bases; bases without a gene match: 12. Reading the germline V gene (reference sequence) gives CDR1 MNHEY and CDR2 SMNVEV. This entry is derived from a study of blood T cell repertoires in COVID-19 (dated by TCRdb to the early 2020s). As for the study more broadly: Samples covering the acute and convalescent phases of COVID-19 were provided by collaborators in the United States, Italy and Spain. The repertoires were released in a freely available public database intended as a resource for research on the immune response to SARS-CoV-2. Deeply sampled blood TCRbeta repertoires from subjects exposed to, actively infected with, or recovered from COVID-19 were included in the dataset. The samples were drawn from the first 160 participants of the ongoing ImmuneRACE study and from under 1,500 subjects provided by 6 global collaborators. The material from the prospective study consisted of cDNA or gDNA derived from T cells, B-cell-depleted T cells, or PBMCs. Nearly every sample came with metadata listing a de-identified subject ID, COVID-19 status, age in years and sex. HLA class I and class II types, where available, came from metadata supplied by the sample provider rather than from assay-based typing.

Each collaborating institution followed its own protocols to collect whole blood in K2EDTA tubes. For TCRbeta analysis, collaborator samples were shipped as frozen whole blood, as isolated PBMCs, or as DNA extracted from either sample type. What the authors observed across the whole study: The amount of clinical and demographic metadata varied by source and participant and was provided uncurated.

This chain is built from TRBV27 and TRBJ2-7, with 9 middle bases fitting TRBD1. The TCR comes from a human donor in a cohort sampled during active COVID-19. The sequencing sample was made of peripheral blood. CDR3 region: CASSNRGGTGIYEQYF. The nucleotides read TGTGCCAGCAGTAACCGGGGTGGGACAGGGATTTACGAGCAGTACTTC.